These T cell receptor beta chains were read from a single sample in a study of response to subunit inactivated influenza vaccine. TCRdb used MiXCR to reprocess the RT-PCR reads, holding one entry per CDR3 protein. Of around 190,000 distinct CDR3 sequences listed, approximately 14% were seen once; the top ten hold 26%. The sequencing here drew on CD8+ T cells sorted from PBMCs, taken less than 6 days after vaccination. These receptors came from a man aged 50 or older who received an inactivated influenza vaccine. CDR3s include the opening cysteine and the closing phenylalanine or tryptophan. D genes are given only for firm matches. Clone size is shown for a subset of rows, as once, few, many or a class of expanded clone.

DNA	CDR3	V	D	size	J
TGTGCCAGCAGCTCCGGGACCCCTGGAAACACCATATATTTT	CASSSGTPGNTIYF	TRBV5-5	-	-	TRBJ1-3
TGTGCCAGCAGTTACTCGACCGGGGGAAACTATGGCTACACCTTC	CASSYSTGGNYGYTF	TRBV6-5	-	many	TRBJ1-2
TGTGCCAGCAGTTCTAGCGGGAACAATTACAATGAGCAGTTCTTC	CASSSSGNNYNEQFF	TRBV7-9	TRBD2	-	TRBJ2-1
TGCGCCAGCAGCCAGGGGGAGCGCGCAGATACGCAGTATTTT	CASSQGERADTQYF	TRBV4-3	-	few	TRBJ2-3
TGTGCCAGCAGCCCTTACTCGGACGCCGACCAAGAGACCCAGTACTTC	CASSPYSDADQETQYF	TRBV4-2	-	-	TRBJ2-5
TGCAGCGTTGCCGGGACGGCTTCATACGAGCAGTACTTC	CSVAGTASYEQYF	TRBV29-1	-	-	TRBJ2-7
TGTGCCAGCAGAAAAACAGGGAGCCAGCCCCAGCATTTT	CASRKTGSQPQHF	TRBV2	-	few	TRBJ1-5
TGTGCCAGCAGTTTATTCCGGACAGGGGGAACTGAAGCTTTCTTT	CASSLFRTGGTEAFF	TRBV28	TRBD1	few	TRBJ1-1
TGTGCCAGTAGTATAGGGGGCGGTATCCAAGAGACCCAGTACTTC	CASSIGGGIQETQYF	TRBV19	-	-	TRBJ2-5
TGTGCCAGCAGCTTAGGGACAACGGCCTACGAGCAGTACTTC	CASSLGTTAYEQYF	TRBV7-8	-	-	TRBJ2-7
TGTGCCTGGAGAGACGGCGAAGCAACTAATGAAAAACTGTTTTTT	CAWRDGEATNEKLFF	TRBV30	-	few	TRBJ1-4